This entry lists 3 T cell receptor beta chains sequenced from one sample in a study of blood T cell repertoires in COVID-19 (dated by TCRdb to 2018 to 2021). The library was generated by the immunoSEQ multiplex PCR assay. In TCRdb, the immuneACCESS table is reduced to in-frame sequences with V and J assigned. These tables do not hold every clone; where another copy was compared, an unresolved V gene accounts for under half, and the others remain unexplained. The sample table lists 50,000 to 70,000 clones, roughly 84% of them with a count of one. The top ten clones comprise around 9.1% of the sample. Material: peripheral blood. Every receptor here comes from a man aged 80 or over with COVID-19, enrolled during active disease.

The chain couples TRBV6-2 or TRBV6-3 to TRBJ2-6; 8 nucleotides align to TRBD1. Germline CDR1 reads MNHEY; CDR2 reads SVGEGT. V shed 5 bases, J shed 2 bases, and the junction held 2 bases outside the gene matches. This CDR3 spans 15 amino acids. CDR3 loop: CASSLQGAGANVLTF. CDR3 in DNA: TGTGCCAGCAGTCTACAGGGGGCTGGGGCCAACGTCCTGACTTTC.

This chain uses TRBV6-2 or TRBV6-3 with TRBJ2-7, with a possible D match to TRBD2 (5 bases). V was cut by 5 bases and J by 6 bases, with 11 bases left in between. Germline loops: CDR1 MNHEY, CDR2 SVGEGT. The CDR3 is made up of 12 amino acids. Here the CDR3 reads CASSRTRGEQYV. The CDR3 DNA reads TGTGCCAGCAGTCGTACTAGAGGCGAGCAGTACGTC.

CDR3 DNA sequence: TGTGCCAGCAGCCCGGTGGGGGGTGGAGGAAACTATGGCTACACCTTC. It codes for CASSPVGGGGNYGYTF. The chain uses TRBV5-4 and TRBJ1-2; D possibly corresponds to TRBD1 (5 bases). The CDR3 consists of 16 residues. V was pared by 4 bases and J by 2 bases, with 18 bases between. The V gene's germline CDR1 is SGHNT and CDR2 YYREEE (reference sequence).